The TCR beta chain described here comes from a study of graft-versus-host responses after intestinal transplantation. Libraries were prepared by immunoSEQ multiplex PCR; TCRdb keeps only in-frame clonotypes and omits some of them. The repertoire includes roughly 100,000 clones, about 90% of them detected once, and roughly 1% sits in the top ten. Germline V gene data show CDR1 as SGHDT and CDR2 as YYEEEE. The length of the CDR3 is 14 residues. V was clipped by 5 bases and J by 8 bases; unmatched bases: 8. About this clone: The antigen remains unidentified.

The chain has TRBV5-6 and TRBJ2-1; TRBD2 matches 9 bases. The sample consisted of unstimulated CD4+ T cells sorted from spleen or lymph node cells, taken before intestinal transplant. The receptor was derived from a human donor who received an intestinal transplant. The CDR3 is CASSSGRGGDEQFF. The CDR3 DNA is TGTGCCAGCAGTAGCGGGAGAGGCGGGGATGAGCAGTTCTTC.